These T cell receptor beta chains were read from a single sample in a study of T cells in Graves' hyperthyroidism and ophthalmopathy. TCRdb independently ran MiXCR on the multiplex PCR reads; one entry per CDR3 protein. The data contain 200,000 to 250,000 distinct CDR3 sequences, roughly 17% of them singletons. The sequencing input was blood. These receptors were obtained from a middle-aged man with Graves' hyperthyroidism. CDR3s include the opening cysteine and the closing phenylalanine or tryptophan. The D gene is left open where the match is weak. Some rows mark clone size as missing; the rest say once, few, many or name a class of expanded clone.

d_gene | len | abundance | j_gene | v_gene | CDR3aa | CDR3nt
TRBD2 | 16 | many | TRBJ2-3 | TRBV2 | CASSGLAGPHTDTQYF | TGTGCCAGCTCTGGACTAGCGGGGCCACACACAGATACGCAGTATTTT
NA | 15 | NA | TRBJ2-2 | TRBV20-1 | CSARDPRVNTGELFF | TGCAGTGCTAGAGATCCCAGGGTGAACACCGGGGAGCTGTTTTTT
NA | 13 | NA | TRBJ2-7 | TRBV2 | CASSGAGAREQYF | TGTGCCAGCAGTGGGGCAGGGGCGCGCGAGCAGTACTTC
NA | 13 | NA | TRBJ2-7 | TRBV7-9 | CASSPGEVHEQYF | TGTGCCAGCAGCCCCGGGGAGGTCCACGAGCAGTACTTC
TRBD2 | 14 | few | TRBJ2-2 | TRBV20-1 | CSVREGGNTGELFF | TGCAGTGTGCGGGAGGGGGGAAACACCGGGGAGCTGTTTTTT
NA | 15 | NA | TRBJ2-7 | TRBV10-2 | CASSGRVYGSYEQYF | TGCGCCAGCAGCGGTCGGGTCTATGGATCCTACGAGCAGTACTTC
NA | 15 | many | TRBJ2-3 | TRBV28 | CASSPYEGGTDTQYF | TGTGCCAGCAGTCCCTATGAGGGTGGCACAGATACGCAGTATTTT
TRBD1 | 13 | many | TRBJ2-1 | TRBV28 | CASRPTGVDEQFF | TGTGCCAGCAGGCCGACAGGGGTCGATGAGCAGTTCTTC
NA | 15 | NA | TRBJ2-5 | TRBV19 | CASSISMGRGETQYF | TGTGCCAGTAGCATATCGATGGGGCGTGGGGAGACCCAGTACTTC
TRBD2 | 16 | NA | TRBJ2-1 | TRBV24-1 | CATSGTSGRTYNEQFF | TGTGCCACCAGTGGGACTAGCGGGAGGACCTACAATGAGCAGTTCTTC
NA | 15 | many | TRBJ2-2 | TRBV9 | CASSEGGISAGELFF | TGTGCCAGCAGCGAGGGAGGAATATCGGCCGGGGAGCTGTTTTTT
TRBD1 | 14 | NA | TRBJ2-3 | TRBV20-1 | CSAVGTGGTDTQYF | TGCAGTGCCGTCGGGACAGGGGGAACAGATACGCAGTATTTT
NA | 13 | NA | TRBJ2-1 | TRBV14 | CASKASYYNEQFF | TGTGCCAGCAAGGCTTCCTACTACAATGAGCAGTTCTTC
NA | 15 | many | TRBJ2-5 | TRBV10-1 | CASSDSPLQQETQYF | TGCGCCAGCAGTGATTCGCCCTTACAGCAAGAGACCCAGTACTTC
TRBD1 | 19 | NA | TRBJ1-2 | TRBV28 | CASSLLNLGQAARNYGYTF | TGTGCCAGCAGTTTACTCAACCTGGGACAGGCGGCGCGTAACTATGGCTACACCTTC
NA | 14 | many | TRBJ2-7 | TRBV3-1 | CASSLNQGGDQQYF | TGTGCCAGCAGCCTAAATCAGGGCGGGGACCAGCAGTACTTC
NA | 13 | NA | TRBJ2-3 | TRBV6-2/TRBV6-3 | CASREGITDTQYF | TGTGCCAGCAGGGAGGGAATCACAGATACGCAGTATTTT
TRBD1 | 16 | many | TRBJ2-2 | TRBV7-8 | CASSRRQGWNTGELFF | TGTGCCAGCAGCCGCAGACAGGGGTGGAACACCGGGGAGCTGTTTTTT
TRBD1 | 15 | many | TRBJ2-7 | TRBV5-1 | CASSWGDRSNYEQYF | TGCGCCAGCAGCTGGGGGGACAGGTCCAACTACGAGCAGTACTTC
TRBD2 | 14 | few | TRBJ2-1 | TRBV2 | CAPGSGGSYNEQFF | TGTGCCCCTGGGTCCGGGGGGTCCTACAATGAGCAGTTCTTC
NA | 15 | many | TRBJ2-7 | TRBV11-2 | CASSLNYEGPYEQYF | TGTGCCAGCAGCTTGAACTACGAGGGCCCCTACGAGCAGTACTTC
NA | 14 | many | TRBJ2-2 | TRBV11-2 | CASIPTYYTGELFF | TGTGCCAGCATCCCGACCTACTACACCGGGGAGCTGTTTTTT
TRBD2 | 14 | NA | TRBJ2-5 | TRBV20-1 | CSARPRGGLETQYF | TGCAGTGCTAGACCCCGGGGGGGGCTAGAGACCCAGTACTTC
TRBD2 | 18 | few | TRBJ2-3 | TRBV2 | CASSRARAGGPHTDTQYF | TGTGCCAGCAGTCGGGCGCGTGCGGGAGGGCCCCACACAGATACGCAGTATTTT
NA | 13 | many | TRBJ1-1 | TRBV14 | CASSQTAGTEAFF | TGTGCCAGCAGCCAGACGGCGGGCACTGAAGCTTTCTTT
NA | 18 | few | TRBJ2-1 | TRBV7-6 | CASSSLQGAAGGYNEQFF | TGTGCCAGCAGCTCCCTACAGGGGGCGGCGGGAGGCTACAATGAGCAGTTCTTC
NA | 13 | many | TRBJ1-1 | TRBV27 | CASRYQGFTEAFF | TGTGCCAGCAGGTATCAGGGCTTCACTGAAGCTTTCTTT
NA | 15 | many | TRBJ1-1 | TRBV18 | CASSPRVQGFREAFF | TGTGCCAGCTCACCACGGGTCCAGGGATTCAGGGAAGCTTTCTTT
NA | 14 | NA | TRBJ1-5 | TRBV20-1 | CSARDRQGNQPQHF | TGCAGTGCTAGAGATAGACAGGGCAATCAGCCCCAGCATTTT
TRBD2 | 16 | many | TRBJ2-7 | TRBV6-2/TRBV6-3 | CASSIPWTSLSYEQYF | TGTGCCAGCAGTATACCATGGACTAGCCTCTCCTACGAGCAGTACTTC
NA | 12 | many | TRBJ1-2 | TRBV3-1 | CASSQAQYGYTF | TGTGCCAGCAGCCAAGCCCAGTATGGCTACACCTTC
TRBD2 | 15 | many | TRBJ2-7 | TRBV20-1 | CSATSRTSGSYEQYF | TGCAGTGCTACCTCCCGGACTAGCGGCTCCTACGAGCAGTACTTC
NA | 16 | NA | TRBJ2-1 | TRBV9 | CASSAPRGTADNEQFF | TGTGCCAGCAGCGCACCTAGGGGCACCGCCGACAATGAGCAGTTCTTC
TRBD1 | 14 | few | TRBJ2-7 | TRBV3-1 | CASSPRTGHYEQYF | TGCGCCAGCAGCCCGAGGACAGGGCACTACGAGCAGTACTTC
NA | 16 | many | TRBJ2-1 | TRBV24-1 | CATSDFENTGHNEQFF | TGTGCCACCAGTGATTTTGAGAATACCGGCCACAATGAGCAGTTCTTC
TRBD2 | 15 | many | TRBJ2-7 | TRBV28 | CASRPGLAGSYEQYF | TGTGCCAGCAGACCTGGACTAGCGGGCTCCTACGAGCAGTACTTC
NA | 15 | NA | TRBJ2-3 | TRBV20-1 | CSATRADFGGDTQYF | TGCAGTGCTACTAGGGCCGACTTCGGAGGAGATACGCAGTATTTT
TRBD2 | 16 | many | TRBJ2-3 | TRBV10-3 | CAISQGLAGGVDTQYF | TGTGCCATCAGTCAGGGACTAGCGGGAGGAGTAGATACGCAGTATTTT
NA | 15 | NA | TRBJ1-2 | TRBV4-1 | CASSQDSRISYGYTF | TGCGCCAGCAGCCAAGATAGTAGGATCTCATATGGCTACACCTTC
NA | 17 | few | TRBJ1-1 | TRBV6-2/TRBV6-3 | CASSPRIGVDLNTEAFF | TGTGCCAGCAGTCCTCGAATAGGGGTCGACCTGAACACTGAAGCTTTCTTT
TRBD2 | 15 | NA | TRBJ2-1 | TRBV30 | CACSDGLAGGNEQFF | TGTGCCTGCTCCGACGGACTAGCGGGAGGAAATGAGCAGTTCTTC
TRBD1 | 17 | NA | TRBJ1-2 | TRBV5-4 | CASSLYRDRGGLYGYTF | TGTGCCAGCAGCTTGTACCGGGACAGGGGGGGACTCTATGGCTACACCTTC
TRBD1 | 15 | many | TRBJ1-1 | TRBV7-2 | CASSSRTGLNTEAFF | TGTGCCAGCAGCTCGAGGACAGGTTTGAACACTGAAGCTTTCTTT
NA | 11 | few | TRBJ1-4 | TRBV20-1 | CSAPVGEKLFF | TGCAGTGCCCCCGTAGGGGAAAAACTGTTTTTT
NA | 13 | few | TRBJ1-5 | TRBV5-1 | CASSQGHNQPQHF | TGCGCCAGCAGTCAAGGACACAATCAGCCCCAGCATTTT
NA | 14 | NA | TRBJ2-2 | TRBV30 | CAWSTGGSSGELFF | TGTGCCTGGAGTACCGGGGGAAGTTCCGGGGAGCTGTTTTTT
NA | 13 | few | TRBJ1-1 | TRBV5-1 | CASSRDSPTEAFF | TGCGCCAGCAGCAGAGACAGTCCCACTGAAGCTTTCTTT
TRBD2 | 17 | many | TRBJ2-1 | TRBV12-3/TRBV12-4 | CASSARRTGGPGNEQFF | TGTGCCAGCAGTGCCCGACGAACGGGAGGGCCTGGGAATGAGCAGTTCTTC